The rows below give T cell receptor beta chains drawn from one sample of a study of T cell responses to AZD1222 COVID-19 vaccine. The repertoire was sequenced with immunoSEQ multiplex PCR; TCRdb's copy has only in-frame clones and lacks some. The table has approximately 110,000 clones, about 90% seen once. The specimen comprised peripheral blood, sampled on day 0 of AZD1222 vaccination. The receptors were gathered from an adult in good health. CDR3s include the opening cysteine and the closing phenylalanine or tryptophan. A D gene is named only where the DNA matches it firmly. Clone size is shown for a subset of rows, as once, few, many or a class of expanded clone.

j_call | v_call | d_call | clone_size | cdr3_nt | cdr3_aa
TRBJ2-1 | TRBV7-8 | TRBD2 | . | TGTGCCAGCAGCCCGGGACTAGAGTACAATGAGCAGTTCTTC | CASSPGLEYNEQFF
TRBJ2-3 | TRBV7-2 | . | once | TGTGCCAGCAGCCATCGGGAGCGAGCAGATACGCAGTATTTT | CASSHRERADTQYF
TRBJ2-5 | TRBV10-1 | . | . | TGCGCCAGCAGTCAGGGCAAGACCCAGTACTTC | CASSQGKTQYF
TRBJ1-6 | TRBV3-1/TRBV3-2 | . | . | TGTGCCAGCAGCCAAGATCGTGGAGGTTCACCCCTCCACTTT | CASSQDRGGSPLHF
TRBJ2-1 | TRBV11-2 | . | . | TGTGCCAGCAGCTCAAACAGGCGAGGGCAGTTCTTC | CASSSNRRGQFF
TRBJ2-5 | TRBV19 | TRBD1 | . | TGTGCCAGTAGTATTGGGACAGGACCCCAAGAGACCCAGTACTTC | CASSIGTGPQETQYF
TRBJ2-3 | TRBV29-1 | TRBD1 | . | TGCAGCGCTGGGTGGGGTGCGGGACAGGGGGCTATCGGTACGCAGTATTTT | CSAGWGAGQGAIGTQYF
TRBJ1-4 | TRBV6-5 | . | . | TGTGCCAGCGGATTGGACCTCCTGGATCTGTTTTTT | CASGLDLLDLFF
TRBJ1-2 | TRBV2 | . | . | TGTGCCAGCAGCCCCCCATTCAGGGGAGGTTATGGCTACACCTTC | CASSPPFRGGYGYTF
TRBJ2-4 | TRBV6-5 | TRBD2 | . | TGTGCCAGCAGCCGGGGGAGGGGCCAAAACATTCAGTACTTC | CASSRGRGQNIQYF
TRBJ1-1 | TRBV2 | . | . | TGTGCCAGCAGTGAATACCCCGGCGCTGAAGCTTTCTTT | CASSEYPGAEAFF